The 30 T cell receptor beta chains given below trace back to one sample, sequenced in a study of monozygotic twins with inflammatory bowel disease. Using the 5' RACE reads, TCRdb records one entry per CDR3 protein without DNA. The sample yields 150,000 to 200,000 distinct CDR3 sequences, of which the top ten take up 6% to 9.5%. Input material: blood. The receptors were gathered from a human donor with ulcerative colitis or Crohn's disease, or a healthy co-twin of an affected twin (not recorded which).

The chain employs TRBV20-1 and TRBJ2-4. Germline CDR1 is DFQATT and CDR2 is SNEGSKA (reference sequence). CDR3 size: 12 residues. The CDR3 loop reads CSADKVLNIQYF.

V and J are TRBV3-1 and TRBJ1-3. The CDR3 contains 14 residues. Germline lookup yields CDR1 LGHDT and CDR2 YNNKEL (reference sequence). The CDR3 loop is CASSPKGPGNTIYF.

The chain couples TRBV4-1 to TRBJ2-7; TCRdb calls TRBD2, which cannot be checked without DNA. Germline values: CDR1 MGHRA, CDR2 YSYEKL. There are 13 residues in the CDR3. The CDR3 region is CASSQASGNEQYF.

The chain joins TRBV7-2 to TRBJ2-7; TCRdb returns TRBD2, unconfirmable since there is no DNA. Per the germline V gene, CDR1 is SGHTA and CDR2 is FQGNSA. CDR3 length: 14 residues. CDR3: CASSLVAGVYEQYF.

J is TRBJ2-3 and V is TRBV5-5; TCRdb proposes TRBD1, but this gene call is untestable without DNA. The CDR3 is 14 amino acids. Germline V gene sequence: CDR1 SGHKS, CDR2 YYEKEE (reference sequence). The CDR3 loop reads CASSRTGGKDTQYF. The full variable domain, its missing parts supplied by reference TRBV5-5 and TRBJ2-3, is DAGVTQSPTHLIKTRGQQVTLRCSPISGHKSVSWYQQVLGQGPQFIFQYYEKEERGRGNFPDRFSARQFPNYSSELNVNALLLGDSALYLCASSRTGGKDTQYFGPGTRLTVL.

This rearrangement joins TRBV6-1 to TRBJ1-5; TCRdb names TRBD1, which stays unverified in the absence of DNA. In germline, CDR1 is MNHNS, CDR2 SASEGT. There are 13 residues in the CDR3. This chain's CDR3 is CASSDRGDQPQHF.

The chain combines TRBV10-3 with TRBJ1-2. This CDR3 is built from 13 residues. In germline, CDR1 is ENHRY, CDR2 SYGVKD. CDR3: CAISESATYGYTF.

This rearrangement joins TRBV4-1 to TRBJ1-3. The CDR3 extends over 13 amino acids. Germline CDR1 and CDR2: MGHRA and YSYEKL. The CDR3 loop reads CASSLLQGNTIYF.

The rearrangement links TRBV3-1 to TRBJ2-1. The CDR3 covers 17 residues. Germline V gene lookup returns CDR1 LGHDT and CDR2 YNNKEL (reference sequence). The CDR3 loop is CASSQEDLGAAYNEQFF.

The chain employs TRBV6-1 and TRBJ2-7; lacking DNA, the TRBD2 call made by TCRdb goes unchecked. CDR3 length: 14 amino acids. Germline loops: CDR1 MNHNS, CDR2 SASEGT. CDR3 protein: CASGAGGRSDEQYF.

The V call is TRBV10-3, the J call TRBJ2-1; as DNA is missing, the TRBD1 call by TCRdb cannot be tested. The CDR3 consists of 14 residues. Germline lookup yields CDR1 ENHRY and CDR2 SYGVKD. The CDR3: CAISRDGTGNEQFF.

The chain uses TRBV6-1 and TRBJ2-5. Germline assignment: CDR1 MNHNS and CDR2 SASEGT. The CDR3 length is 14 residues. This CDR3 is CASSEGNPLETQYF.

This chain uses TRBV29-1 with TRBJ2-5; TCRdb indicates TRBD2, and absent DNA this call remains unverified. The germline CDR1 and CDR2 sequences are SQVTM and ANQGSEA. There are 14 residues in the CDR3. The CDR3 sequence is CSVAGGGPGETQYF.

The rearrangement joins TRBV11-2 to TRBJ1-6; the TCRdb call, TRBD1, lacks DNA for checking. The CDR3 has 16 residues. Germline V gives CDR1 SGHAT, CDR2 FQNNGV. The CDR3 is CASSTRSGVGNSPLHF.

This chain joins TRBV3-1 and TRBJ2-1. CDR3 length: 13 residues. Germline assignment: CDR1 LGHDT and CDR2 YNNKEL (reference sequence). CDR3: CASSQVRQTEQFF.

The chain joins TRBV3-1 to TRBJ2-1; TCRdb lists TRBD2, though no DNA is available to test this call. The length of the CDR3 is 19 residues. Germline V gives CDR1 LGHDT, CDR2 YNNKEL (reference sequence). The CDR3 region is CASSQGSGVSGGTYNEQFF.

CDR3 in amino acids: CASSLDRSSEQFF. The chain links TRBV5-8 to TRBJ2-1. The length of the CDR3 is 13 residues. Germline CDR1 and CDR2: SGHTS and YDEGEE.

The chain combines TRBV27 with TRBJ1-6; the D call from TCRdb, TRBD1, cannot be confirmed without DNA. Germline assignment: CDR1 MNHEY and CDR2 SMNVEV (reference sequence). CDR3 length: 16 residues. The CDR3: CASSLYTGGINSPLHF.

This chain connects TRBV20-1 to TRBJ2-1; the D gene TCRdb calls, TRBD2, cannot be checked with no DNA. CDR1 is DFQATT, CDR2 SNEGSKA, per germline (reference sequence). The length of the CDR3 is 16 residues. The CDR3 protein is CSARRTSGSPPGEQFF.

The chain employs TRBV18 and TRBJ1-6; lacking DNA, the TRBD1 call made by TCRdb goes unchecked. The CDR3 is made up of 15 amino acids. Germline V gives CDR1 KGHSH, CDR2 LQKENI. CDR3 sequence: CASSLRTDYNSPLHF.

V usage is TRBV7-9 and J usage is TRBJ1-6; the D call of TRBD1 rests on TCRdb alone, since no DNA is present to check it. Germline V gene data show CDR1 as SEHNR and CDR2 as FQNEAQ (reference sequence). This CDR3 has 15 residues. CDR3 sequence reads: CASSLSDRVESPLHF. The variable domain in full, with the rest retrieved from reference TRBV7-9 and TRBJ1-6, is DTGVSQNPRHKITKRGQNVTFRCDPISEHNRLYWYRQTLGQGPEFLTYFQNEAQLEKSRLLSDRFSAERPKGSFSTLEIQRTEQGDSAMYLCASSLSDRVESPLHFGNGTRLTVT.

This chain connects TRBV20-1 to TRBJ2-5; TCRdb calls TRBD2, which cannot be checked without DNA. This CDR3 has 17 residues. Germline loops: CDR1 DFQATT, CDR2 SNEGSKA (reference sequence). Here the CDR3 reads CSARVFQLAGNQETQYF.

This chain links TRBV28 with TRBJ2-1; TCRdb reports TRBD2, a call that lacks DNA to check it against. CDR1 MDHEN and CDR2 SYDVKM come from the germline V gene. The CDR3 runs 16 residues. The CDR3 loop reads CASSSVAGGSYNEQFF.

The chain combines TRBV6-5 with TRBJ1-1. Germline V gene data show CDR1 as MNHEY and CDR2 as SVGAGI. This CDR3 comprises 14 residues. CDR3 loop: CASSYEGLNTEAFF.

Here the CDR3 reads CASSGTVGSPLHF. The chain uses TRBV28 and TRBJ1-6; the TCRdb call, TRBD1, lacks DNA for checking. In germline, CDR1 is MDHEN, CDR2 SYDVKM. The CDR3 totals 13 residues.

The rearrangement links TRBV10-3 to TRBJ2-1. CDR3 size: 11 residues. Germline V gene sequence: CDR1 ENHRY, CDR2 SYGVKD. The CDR3 spells CAISDSGEQFF.

This chain uses TRBV10-3 with TRBJ2-1; TCRdb's D call, TRBD1, is unchecked because there is no DNA. CDR1 is ENHRY and CDR2 is SYGVKD in the germline V gene. The CDR3 covers 11 residues. CDR3: CAVQGNNEQFF.

The chain is built from TRBV30 and TRBJ2-1; without DNA, the TCRdb call of TRBD2 cannot be checked. The germline V gene encodes CDR1 GTSNPN and CDR2 SVGIG (reference sequence). This CDR3 region has 17 residues. Here the CDR3 reads CAWSGRAIGSSYNEQFF.

The chain links TRBV5-1 to TRBJ2-7; the D call of TRBD2 rests on TCRdb alone, since no DNA is present to check it. Germline CDR1 is SGHRS and CDR2 is YFSETQ. CDR3 length equals 14 residues. The CDR3 reads CASSLEHPPYEQYF.

The chain employs TRBV30 and TRBJ1-1. This CDR3 has 12 amino acids. The V gene's germline CDR1 is GTSNPN and CDR2 SVGIG (reference sequence). The CDR3 protein is CAWSGSGLEAFF.